The entry below gives a single T cell receptor beta chain sequence along with its context. The specificity of this receptor is unknown. No much larger clonotype is one base removed from it; base qualities were not supplied. The data were obtained in a study of blood T cells in healthy people across ages (dated by TCRdb to the mid-2010s). Study-wide context: Template switching captured roughly one uniquely barcoded TCR beta cDNA molecule per two T cells in model experiments. Age-related changes in TCR beta repertoire diversity were measured in the study by deep sequencing normalized with unique cDNA molecular identifiers. The study analyzed two additional independent replicas of 1 million unique cDNA reads from the same blood draw for two donors, one aged 18 to 29 and one aged 80 or older. Four age groups were formed from the donors: young (average roughly 15 years), middle-aged (around 40), aged (roughly 56) and long-lived (more than 75).

The roughly 39 donors, aged about 6 to 95 years, were systemically healthy Caucasian individuals from Russia. Approximately 9.3 milliliters of peripheral blood were drawn from each donor into EDTA-treated Vacutainer tubes. Ficoll-Paque density-gradient centrifugation was used to isolate PBMCs, with at least 6.5 million per sample. Total RNA was extracted from PBMCs with Trizol reagent, with at least 6 micrograms obtained per sample. For every donor, an aliquot of PBMCs went through flow cytometry to measure the percentages of naive CD45RAhigh/CD27high T cells. The research as a whole found: Compared with the aged group, the long-lived group had more naive CD4+ T cells, fewer expanded clones and increased TCR diversity, suggesting age selection. Estimates of total diversity based on one million sequenced T cells were considered lower bounds and underestimates. Bulk unsorted PBMC profiling prevented conclusive comparison of naive and antigen-experienced compartments. Because the CMV infection status of the donors was unknown, age-related changes in expanded clonotypes may potentially have been confounded. A strong correlation was found between observed TCR beta diversity and the percentage of naive T cells measured by flow cytometry. Observed TCR beta diversity per million T cells fell roughly linearly with age, and a significant reduction was already apparent by age about 38.

A distance of 24 bases separates the germline ends of V and J, which lose 5 bases and 4 bases respectively. The germline V gene provides CDR1 SGHNT and CDR2 YENEEA. Spanning cysteine to phenylalanine, the CDR3 consists of 18 amino acids. Only the CDR3 portion is preserved as DNA: 54 bases, with reading frame beginning at the first base. Library method: 5' RACE. Sequencing took place on an Illumina HiSeq 2500. The second PCR ran for roughly 7 to 11 cycles and used a J-beta primer mix along with a sample-barcoded 5' primer. A unique molecular identifier was introduced onto each TCR beta cDNA molecule by a template-switch 5' adaptor carrying 12 random nucleotides. Each sample yielded at least 2.5 million CDR3-containing paired-end reads. All of the RNA was converted into first-strand cDNA using the Mint cDNA synthesis kit, with a TRBC-specific oligonucleotide serving as the primer. After uracil-DNA glycosylase treatment, a first 18-cycle PCR used universal primers M1SS and BC2_uni_R on all cDNA. The study's processing was this. For normalization, 1 million high-quality reads were randomly selected from each sample, with every read carrying a distinct molecular identifier. Reads with shared molecular identifiers were discarded instead of being binned into consensus sequences. MiTCR, set to a Q25 quality threshold and the strictest error-elimination algorithm, was used for CDR3 identification, clonotype clustering and error correction. Lower-bound total TCR beta diversity was estimated with a nonparametric unseen species model using Euler transformation. TCRdb trimmed the raw reads at Q25, called clones with MiXCR and kept productive beta chains. Duplicate CDR3 protein sequences are folded into a single record with the most common DNA and genes. The V and J calls follow TCRdb's processing rather than the paper's. This sample is represented by roughly 800,000 distinct CDR3 sequences; 25% of them were singletons. The ten biggest clones cover approximately 4% of the sample.

The data also belong to a second study, concerning T cells of mothers and their children. The second publication reports: Nine systemically healthy Caucasian individuals, comprising three mothers and their six children, were included as donors. cDNA synthesis consumed the entire amount of extracted RNA, loaded at approximately 1.6 ug RNA in each 15 ul reaction. In the second PCR, the M1S primer introduced both the sample barcodes and 2-4 random nucleotides. Over 9.5 million TCR beta CDR3 reads were obtained for each mother, and around 2.7 million reads were obtained for each child. Thymic selection shapes the output of TCR recombination in a similar way in related and unrelated pairs, and inherited differences have a minor effect. Normalized repertoire overlap was always slightly but never significantly higher in related than unrelated mother-child pairs. With a sensitivity of approximately 100 clones per million clonotypes, no persistent microchimeric T cell clones were detected. In the study, deep NGS was used to compare the TCR beta repertoires of mothers and children, and features distinguishing related mother-child pairs from unrelated individuals were sought. On average, the children were roughly 11 +/- 4 years old, while the mothers were roughly 36 +/- 4 years old. After adapter ligation was performed with NEBNext reagents, the libraries were sequenced on an Illumina HiSeq 2000 with 100+100 nt paired-end reads. To avoid cross-contamination, the mother libraries and the child libraries were prepared a month apart and sequenced in separate runs. Between roughly 500,000 and 2,300,000 distinct TCR beta clonotypes were identified per donor. Naive TCR beta clonotypes were estimated from low-frequency clonotypes matched to each donor's FACS-determined naive share, without sorting.

The TCR sequence derives from a boy aged 5-17 years in good health. Input material: blood. The sequence joins TRBV11-3 to TRBJ2-1; a weak D assignment points to TRBD2 (8 bases agree). The sequence in DNA is TGTGCCAGCAGCCTAGGGGGCCAACTAGCGGAGCCATACAATGAGCAGTTCTTC. Its product reads: CASSLGGQLAEPYNEQFF.